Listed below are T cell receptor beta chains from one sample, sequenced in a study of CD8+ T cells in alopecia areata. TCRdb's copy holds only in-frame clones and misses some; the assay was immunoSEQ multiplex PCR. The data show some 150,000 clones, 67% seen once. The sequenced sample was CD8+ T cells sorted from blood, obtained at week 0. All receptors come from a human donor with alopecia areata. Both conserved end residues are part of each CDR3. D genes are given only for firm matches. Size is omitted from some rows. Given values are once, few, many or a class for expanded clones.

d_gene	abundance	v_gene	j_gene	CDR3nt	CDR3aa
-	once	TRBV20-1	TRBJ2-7	TGCAGTGCCCCTGCGGGGTTCGAGCAGTACTTC	CSAPAGFEQYF
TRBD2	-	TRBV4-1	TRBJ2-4	TGCGCCAGCACCGGAGACGGGGGGGCCAAAAACATTCAGTACTTC	CASTGDGGAKNIQYF
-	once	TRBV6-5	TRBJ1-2	TGTGCCAGCAGTTCACAGGGTCGTTACACCTTC	CASSSQGRYTF
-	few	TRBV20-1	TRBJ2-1	TGCAGTGCTACCTTCTACAATGAGCAGTTCTTC	CSATFYNEQFF
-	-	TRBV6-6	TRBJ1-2	TGTGCCAGCAGTGGTCTCGGGGCCTCTGGCTACACCTTC	CASSGLGASGYTF
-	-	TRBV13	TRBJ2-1	TGTGCCAGCAGCTCCCGCAGGGGTCAAAGCTCCTACAATGAGCAGTTCTTC	CASSSRRGQSSYNEQFF
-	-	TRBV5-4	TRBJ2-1	TGTGCCAGCAGCTTGAGGGAGGACAATGAGCAGTTCTTC	CASSLREDNEQFF
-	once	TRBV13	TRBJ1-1	TGTGCCAGTCAGGGACACCACGTATCTGAAGCTTTCTTT	CASQGHHVSEAFF
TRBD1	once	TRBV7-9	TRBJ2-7	TGTGCCAGCTCGGGACAGCCGGATTTCTACGAGCAGTACTTC	CASSGQPDFYEQYF
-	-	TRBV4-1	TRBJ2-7	TGCGCCAGCAGCCAGGAATTCCGGGGGCACATCGAGCAGTACTTC	CASSQEFRGHIEQYF
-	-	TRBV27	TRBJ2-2	TGTGCCAGCAGTTTATCGGAGGTGGGCTTGTTCACCGGGGAGCTGTTTTTT	CASSLSEVGLFTGELFF
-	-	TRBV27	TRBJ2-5	TGTGCCAGCATACGAGGAGAGACCCAGTACTTC	CASIRGETQYF
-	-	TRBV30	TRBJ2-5	TGTGCCTGGAGCGCTTCGGGGTGGGAGACCCAGTACTTC	CAWSASGWETQYF
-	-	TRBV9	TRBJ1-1	TGTGCCAGCAGCGCTAACAGGGTCCAGGGTGACATGAACACTGAAGCTTTCTTT	CASSANRVQGDMNTEAFF
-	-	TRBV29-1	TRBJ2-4	TGCAGCGTATGGACCTCCGGCATTCAGTACTTC	CSVWTSGIQYF
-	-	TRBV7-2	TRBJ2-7	TGTGCCAGCAGCTGGCGAACCTACGAGCAGTACTTC	CASSWRTYEQYF
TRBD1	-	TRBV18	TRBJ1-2	TGTGCCAGCGAACAACGGGGGACAGGGATCTATGGCTACACCTTC	CASEQRGTGIYGYTF
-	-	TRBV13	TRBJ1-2	TGTGCCAGCAGCCGAGGGTGGGACTATGGCTACACCTTC	CASSRGWDYGYTF
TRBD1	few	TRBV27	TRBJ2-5	TGTGCCAGCAGTGCGGGACAGGGAGAGACCCAGTACTTC	CASSAGQGETQYF
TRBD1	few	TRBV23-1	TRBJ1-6	TGCGCCACCGGAGCCGGGACAGGGGATAATTCACCCCTCCACTTT	CATGAGTGDNSPLHF
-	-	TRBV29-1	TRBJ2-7	TGCAGCGTTGGTATTACAGGGTACGAGCAGTACTTC	CSVGITGYEQYF
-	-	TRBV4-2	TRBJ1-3	TGTGCCAGCAGCCAAGATCGCTCTGGAAACACCATATATTTT	CASSQDRSGNTIYF
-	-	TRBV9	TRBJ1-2	TGTGCCAGCAGCGTATCGGGCGGGGGGCCGTATGGCTACACCTTC	CASSVSGGGPYGYTF
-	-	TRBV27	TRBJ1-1	TGTGCCAGCAGTTTAGCGGGAACGAACACTGAAGCTTTCTTT	CASSLAGTNTEAFF
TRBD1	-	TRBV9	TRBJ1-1	TGTGCCAGCAGCGCCGGGACAGGGGACACTGAAGCTTTCTTT	CASSAGTGDTEAFF
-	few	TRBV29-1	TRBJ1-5	TGCAGCGTTGCCCGGGAAGGTTCCAATCAGCCCCAGCATTTT	CSVAREGSNQPQHF
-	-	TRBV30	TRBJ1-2	TGTGCCTGGAGTTCCAGGGTGATGGCGACAACAAGAAACTATGGCTACACCTTC	CAWSSRVMATTRNYGYTF
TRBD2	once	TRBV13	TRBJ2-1	TGTGCCAGCAGCTCTCCTGCTAGCGGGGGAAGCAATGAGCAGTTCTTC	CASSSPASGGSNEQFF
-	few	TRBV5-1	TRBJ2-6	TGCGCCAGCAGCTGGGACGTCTCTGGGGCCAACGTCCTGACTTTC	CASSWDVSGANVLTF
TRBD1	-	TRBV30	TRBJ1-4	TGTGCCAGCCAGGGGGCAACTAATGAAAAACTGTTTTTT	CASQGATNEKLFF
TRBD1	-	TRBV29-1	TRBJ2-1	TGCAGCGGCCAGGGGGCGGCGGGTGAGCAGTTCTTC	CSGQGAAGEQFF
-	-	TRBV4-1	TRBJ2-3	TGCGCCAGCAGCCAATACAGGGATACGCAGTATTTT	CASSQYRDTQYF
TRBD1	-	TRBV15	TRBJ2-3	TGTGCCACCAGCAGTCGGACAGGGGTAGGAGATACGCAGTATTTT	CATSSRTGVGDTQYF
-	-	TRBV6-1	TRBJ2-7	TGTGCCAGTTCAAGGACCCCAGGGGGGGAGATCGAGCAGTACTTC	CASSRTPGGEIEQYF
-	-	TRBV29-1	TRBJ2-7	TGCAGCGTTGAAGATCAAGAGGGGACCTACGAGCAGTACTTC	CSVEDQEGTYEQYF
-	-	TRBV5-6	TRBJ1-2	TGTGCCAGCAGCTTAAAATTCAGGGTGGACTATGGCTACACCTTC	CASSLKFRVDYGYTF
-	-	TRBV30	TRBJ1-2	TGTGCTGGGGTGGGGACCTATGGCTACACCTTC	CAGVGTYGYTF
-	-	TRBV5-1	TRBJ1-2	TGCGCCAGCAGCCCGAGGGGGAACTATGGCTACACCTTC	CASSPRGNYGYTF
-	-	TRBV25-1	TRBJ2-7	TGTGCCAGCAGTGCGCCCCCCAATGTCGAGCAGTACTTC	CASSAPPNVEQYF
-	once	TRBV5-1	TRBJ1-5	TGCGCCAGCAGCCCGCGGGGGGCTGGCAATCAGCCCCAGCATTTT	CASSPRGAGNQPQHF
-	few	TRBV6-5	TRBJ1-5	TGTGCCAGCCAAACGGGACTCGAGCGCAATCAGCCCCAGCATTTT	CASQTGLERNQPQHF
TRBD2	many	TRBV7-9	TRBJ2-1	TGTGCCAGCAGCCCACCATCGAGCGGGGGAACCTACAATGAGCAGTTCTTC	CASSPPSSGGTYNEQFF
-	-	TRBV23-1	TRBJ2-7	TGCGCCAGCCGGACTTCATACGAGCAGTACTTC	CASRTSYEQYF
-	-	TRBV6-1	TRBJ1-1	TGTGCCAGCAGGGAAGGGACTGAAGCTTTCTTT	CASREGTEAFF
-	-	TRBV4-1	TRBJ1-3	TGCGCCAGCAGCCGGGTGGGTGTTAGTGGAAACACCATATATTTT	CASSRVGVSGNTIYF